One and the same sample provided the 25 T cell receptor beta chains below, sequenced in a study of radiotherapy plus CTLA-4 blockade in lung cancer. This table comes from immunoSEQ multiplex PCR, and its TCRdb copy is limited to in-frame clones, with some not included. The table lists about 31,000 clones, 70% to 80% of them singletons. This specimen consisted of peripheral blood, obtained from a patient treated with radiotherapy plus ipilimumab. The receptors come from a human donor with non-small cell lung cancer who had stable disease on radiotherapy plus ipilimumab.

The gene calls are TRBV27 and TRBJ1-4; TRBD1 aligns across 7 bases. V lost 5 bases to trimming and J lost 7 bases; unmatched junction nucleotides: 10. CDR3 size: 15 residues. Germline assignment: CDR1 MNHEY and CDR2 SMNVEV (reference sequence). CDR3 nucleotide sequence: TGTGCCAGCAGTCCGCGACAGGGAGGGAGTGAAAAACTGTTTTTT. Translated, it gives CASSPRQGGSEKLFF.

The chain joins TRBV28 to TRBJ2-3; D perhaps matches TRBD1 (5 bases). The CDR3 sequence is 14 residues long. Germline V gives CDR1 MDHEN, CDR2 SYDVKM. V was pared by 7 bases and J by 1 base, with 12 bases between. The CDR3 region is CASNVGLGTDTQYF. DNA of the CDR3: TGTGCCAGCAATGTGGGGCTGGGCACAGATACGCAGTATTTT.

V gene TRBV5-1 combines with J gene TRBJ1-1, with D possibly TRBD1 on 5 matching bases. Germline lookup yields CDR1 SGHRS and CDR2 YFSETQ. The CDR3 has 13 amino acids. The germline V and J ends were trimmed by 6 bases and 0 bases, with 9 bases remaining between them. CDR3 region: CASTLTVNTEAFF. The CDR3 DNA reads TGCGCCAGCACTCTGACAGTGAACACTGAAGCTTTCTTT.

The chain has TRBV18 and TRBJ2-2; 10 nucleotides align to TRBD2. Trimming took 6 bases from V and 0 from J; bases not matched to a gene: 7. The CDR3 length is 17 residues. From germline, CDR1 is KGHSH and CDR2 LQKENI. The CDR3 sequence: CASSPGAGGSNTGELFF. The CDR3 nucleotides read TGTGCCAGCTCGCCGGGAGCGGGGGGGTCGAACACCGGGGAGCTGTTTTTT.

The chain carries TRBV5-6 and TRBJ2-2; D uncertain. CDR3 length: 15 residues. Trimming stripped 2 bases from V and 0 bases from J, with 8 bases between. In germline, CDR1 is SGHDT, CDR2 YYEEEE. The DNA for the CDR3 is TGTGCCAGCAGCTTTGGAACAGCGAACACCGGGGAGCTGTTTTTT. Its protein product is CASSFGTANTGELFF.

The gene calls are TRBV25-1 and TRBJ1-4; weak D call: TRBD1 (6 bases). CDR1 is MGHDK, CDR2 SYGVNS, per germline. Trimming cost V 6 bases and J 8 bases, with 16 bases left between them. This CDR3 contains 14 residues. In DNA form, the CDR3 reads TGTGCCAGCAGGGGAACAGGGCAAACGGAAAAACTGTTTTTT. Amino acid sequence: CASRGTGQTEKLFF.

The rearrangement links TRBV6-5 to TRBJ2-1; D not certain. This CDR3 spans 16 amino acids. Germline loops: CDR1 MNHEY, CDR2 SVGAGI. V lost 2 bases to trimming and J lost 0 bases, with 11 bases between them. The CDR3 DNA is TGTGCCAGCAGTTACCCTACCTGGGGCTCCTACAATGAGCAGTTCTTC. It codes for CASSYPTWGSYNEQFF.

This clone was seen only once. The V gene is TRBV9, the J gene TRBJ1-2, with TRBD1 matching 10 bases. V was clipped by 4 bases and J by 4 bases; unmatched bases: 16. The CDR3 runs to 18 residues. Germline lookup yields CDR1 SGDLS and CDR2 YYNGEE. The CDR3 spells CASSPTTGTGVIVYGYTF. DNA of the CDR3: TGTGCCAGCAGCCCGACCACCGGGACAGGGGTAATTGTCTATGGCTACACCTTC.

In this sample, this clone turned up a few times. The CDR3 bases are TGTGCCAGCATAGAGTCGGGTACAGGAAACACCATATATTTT. Its translation: CASIESGTGNTIYF. V usage is TRBV28 and J usage is TRBJ1-3, with D uncertain. The V gene lost 7 bases and the J gene lost 4 bases, with 14 bases spanning the gap. The CDR3 extends over 14 amino acids. CDR1 is MDHEN, CDR2 SYDVKM, per germline.

The V and J genes are TRBV6-1 and TRBJ1-4; 12 bases are a match to TRBD1. Germline V CDR1 and CDR2: MNHNS, SASEGT. V shed 3 bases, J shed 8 bases, and the junction held 4 bases outside the gene matches. The CDR3 is 15 residues long. The DNA of the CDR3 is TGTGCCAGCAGTGATGGGACAGGGGGCAGCGAAAAACTGTTTTTT. Its translation is CASSDGTGGSEKLFF.

This clone was counted between two and nine times. This chain uses TRBV6-4 with TRBJ1-5; D ambiguous. The CDR3 consists of 13 residues. Germline V gene lookup returns CDR1 MRHNA and CDR2 SNTAGT. Trimming shortened V by 2 bases and J by 3 bases, and 5 bases separated the two germline ends. The CDR3 reads CASSDAANQPQHF. The CDR3 bases are TGTGCCAGCAGTGACGCGGCCAATCAGCCCCAGCATTTT.

V and J are TRBV28 and TRBJ2-1; no reliable D call. CDR3 size: 16 residues. Trimming removed 3 bases at V and 4 bases at J, with 16 bases between. CDR1 MDHEN and CDR2 SYDVKM come from the germline V gene. The CDR3 protein is CASSLRPAGLYNEQFF. The CDR3 nucleotides read TGTGCCAGCAGTTTGAGGCCAGCAGGCCTATACAATGAGCAGTTCTTC.

The chain couples TRBV19 to TRBJ2-7, with 7 bases matching TRBD1. The ends lost 0 bases at V and 2 bases at J; junction bases unmatched: 4. The CDR3 has 15 residues. Germline V lookup: CDR1 LNHDA, CDR2 SQIVND (reference sequence). CDR3 in amino acids: CASSIEGGTTYEQYF. For the CDR3, the DNA is TGTGCCAGTAGTATAGAAGGGGGCACAACCTACGAGCAGTACTTC.

This clone was counted between two and nine times. This chain links TRBV2 with TRBJ2-3; D is possibly TRBD1 (5 bases). This CDR3 contains 14 residues. The germline V gene encodes CDR1 SNHLY and CDR2 FYNNEI. With 4 bases removed from V and 2 bases from J, the gap between germline ends came to 10 bases. The CDR3 loop is CASSVQAFTDTQYF. The CDR3 region has the DNA TGTGCCAGCAGTGTACAGGCTTTCACAGATACGCAGTATTTT. The full variable domain, with the rest looked up from reference TRBV2 and TRBJ2-3, is EPEVTQTPSHQVTQMGQEVILRCVPISNHLYFYWYRQILGQKVEFLVSFYNNEISEKSEIFDDQFSVERPDGSNFTLKIRSTKLEDSAMYFCASSVQAFTDTQYFGPGTRLTVL.

CDR3: CASSERLAFPFTF. The CDR3 DNA is TGTGCCAGCAGTGAGCGTCTCGCCTTTCCCTTCACCTTC. The rearrangement joins TRBV2 to TRBJ1-2; D is ambiguous. The CDR3 runs to 13 residues. V was pared by 3 bases and J by 13 bases, with 18 bases between. The germline V gene encodes CDR1 SNHLY and CDR2 FYNNEI.

The J gene is TRBJ2-7, the V gene TRBV7-8; unclear D gene. Germline V gene data show CDR1 as SGHVS and CDR2 as FQNEAQ. V was pared by 10 bases and J by 2 bases, with 9 bases between. The CDR3 covers 11 residues. The CDR3: CATQGTYEQYF. In DNA, the CDR3 is TGTGCCACCCAAGGAACCTACGAGCAGTACTTC.

The chain combines TRBV19 with TRBJ2-1; no clear D gene. The V gene lost 1 base and the J gene lost 9 bases, with 13 bases spanning the gap. This CDR3 comprises 14 residues. CDR1 and CDR2 (germline): LNHDA, SQIVND (reference sequence). The CDR3 bases are TGTGCCAGTAGTATAGTTCTGGTTGTTGCTGAGCAGTTCTTC. Its protein is CASSIVLVVAEQFF.

The chain employs TRBV15 and TRBJ1-1, with 11 positions matching TRBD1. This CDR3 spans 17 amino acids. Germline-derived CDR1 and CDR2 are LNHNV and YYDKDF (reference sequence). V lost 2 bases, J lost 5 bases, and 10 bases stayed unmatched. This chain's CDR3 is CATSRPGQGARGTEAFF. CDR3 coding DNA: TGTGCCACCAGCAGACCCGGACAGGGGGCGCGGGGGACTGAAGCTTTCTTT.

This clone was found a few times. This chain uses TRBV7-9 with TRBJ1-1, with 7 positions matching TRBD1. The CDR3 is 14 residues long. From germline, CDR1 is SEHNR and CDR2 FQNEAQ (reference sequence). V shed 5 bases and J 0 bases; nucleotides not matched to a gene: 3. The CDR3 nucleotides are TGTGCCAGCAGCCTGGGACAGATGAACACTGAAGCTTTCTTT. Amino acids: CASSLGQMNTEAFF.

J is TRBJ1-1 and V is TRBV4-1; D call uncertain. Trimming cost V 0 bases and J 0 bases, with 2 bases left between them. The length of the CDR3 is 13 residues. Looked up from germline, CDR1 is MGHRA and CDR2 is YSYEKL. The CDR3 here is CASSQEVNTEAFF. In DNA, the CDR3 is TGCGCCAGCAGCCAAGAAGTGAACACTGAAGCTTTCTTT.

This clone occurred once. CDR3 amino acids: CASSQERGQTQYF. The CDR3 DNA sequence: TGCGCCAGCAGCCAAGAGAGGGGACAGACCCAGTACTTC. The gene calls are TRBV4-1 and TRBJ2-5; D assignment may be TRBD1 or TRBD2 (5 bases each). The CDR3 sequence is 13 residues long. The V end was cut by 0 bases, the J end by 6 bases, with 8 bases between. The germline V gene encodes CDR1 MGHRA and CDR2 YSYEKL.

J is TRBJ2-2 and V is TRBV7-3, with 8 bases fitting TRBD1. Germline V gene data show CDR1 as SGHTA and CDR2 as FQGTGA. The trim removed 5 bases at V and 4 bases at J, leaving 9 bases unmatched. The CDR3 loop spans 16 amino acids. CDR3 bases: TGTGCCAGCAGCCACCCAGGACAGGGTGGCACCGGGGAGCTGTTTTTT. Translation gives CASSHPGQGGTGELFF.

This chain connects TRBV10-1 to TRBJ2-3; unclear D gene. In germline, CDR1 is WNHNN, CDR2 SYGVQD (reference sequence). Trimming took 5 bases from V and 4 from J, leaving 7 bases between them. The CDR3 runs 12 residues. The CDR3 reads CASSLGPDTQYF. The CDR3, as DNA: TGCGCCAGCAGTCTCGGTCCAGATACGCAGTATTTT.

The J gene is TRBJ2-7, the V gene TRBV27, with TRBD1 as a possible D gene (6 bases). CDR3 size: 17 residues. V dropped 2 bases and J dropped 0 bases, with 17 bases sitting between them. CDR1 MNHEY and CDR2 SMNVEV come from the germline V gene (reference sequence). CDR3 protein: CASSLIGQGRLSYEQYF. The CDR3, as DNA: TGTGCCAGCAGTTTAATAGGGCAGGGGAGACTCTCCTACGAGCAGTACTTC.

By share, this clone counts as medium-sized. The chain uses TRBV7-6 and TRBJ1-2; 7 positions match TRBD1. This CDR3 comprises 13 residues. The germline V gene has CDR1 SGHVS and CDR2 FNYEAQ. V was pared by 8 bases and J by 4 bases, with 7 bases of the junction left unmatched. This CDR3 is CASGVGTAYGYTF. For the CDR3, the DNA is TGTGCCAGCGGGGTTGGGACAGCCTATGGCTACACCTTC.